One T cell receptor (beta chain) is described in this entry. What it binds is unknown. The entry originates in a study of OX40 agonist ivuxolimab in advanced cancers. Background on the study: Ivuxolimab is a fully human IgG2 antibody that activates OX40 (CD134). Patients in the trial were receiving intravenous ivuxolimab every 2 weeks, at doses of 0.01 to 10 mg/kg. Every patient in dose escalation had hepatocellular carcinoma, melanoma, renal cell or head and neck cancer.

The CDR3 runs 15 residues. V shed 1 base and J shed 6 bases, with 14 bases lying between them. CDR1 SGDLS and CDR2 YYNGEE come from the germline V gene. Repertoires were generated with immunoSEQ multiplex PCR, while TCRdb's copy carries only in-frame clones and drops some. In the table there are roughly 53,000 clones, about four fifths of which are singletons. Study-level findings and limits: Expanded clones tended on average to be more numerous among CD8+ T cells than CD4+.

The V and J genes are TRBV9 and TRBJ2-1, with D uncertain. The clonotype comes from an adult with an advanced solid tumor such as melanoma, head and neck, liver or kidney cancer. The sequencing used CD4+ or CD8+ T cells sorted from blood, collected in a trial of the OX40 agonist ivuxolimab. The CDR3 sequence: CASSVREPVSNEQFF. In DNA form, the CDR3 reads TGTGCCAGCAGCGTAAGGGAACCAGTTTCCAATGAGCAGTTCTTC. Full variable domain (remainder filled in from reference TRBV9 and TRBJ2-1): DSGVTQTPKHLITATGQRVTLRCSPRSGDLSVYWYQQSLDQGLQFLIQYYNGEERAKGNILERFSAQQFPDLHSELNLSSLELGDSALYFCASSVREPVSNEQFFGPGTRLTVL.